The 20 T cell receptor beta chains below all came from one sample that was sequenced in a study of T-cell reconstitution after alpha-beta-depleted transplantation in children. Points from the study as a whole: The authors attributed T-cell counts and diversity one year after transplant mostly to newly produced T cells.

Preparation of the TCRbeta library was carried out with unique molecular identifiers. MiXCR was run by TCRdb on the PCR reads, yielding one entry per CDR3 protein. The sample consists of a few hundred thousand distinct CDR3 sequences, 6.5% to 9% of them appearing once. The antigens for these receptors are not known. The material was peripheral blood, obtained 360 days after TCRalphabeta/CD19-depleted stem cell transplant. These receptors all come from a female patient aged 2-15 years who had a stem cell transplant for Fanconi anemia, so the T cells may come from the graft donor.

This clonotype has a count of ten or more. The rearrangement uses TRBV5-6 and TRBJ2-1, with 14 bases identical to TRBD2. From germline, CDR1 is SGHDT and CDR2 YYEEEE. V lost 4 bases and J lost 5; bases outside the gene matches: 8. This CDR3 is built from 17 residues. The CDR3 region is CASSRLAGGPLNNEQFF. CDR3 in DNA: TGTGCCAGCAGCCGACTAGCGGGAGGGCCTTTAAACAATGAGCAGTTCTTC.

This rearrangement joins TRBV30 to TRBJ2-1; TRBD2 is a possible D gene (6 bases). The germline V gene encodes CDR1 GTSNPN and CDR2 SVGIG (reference sequence). Trimming removed 5 bases from V and 0 bases from J, with 8 bases in between. This CDR3 contains 13 residues. The CDR3 DNA follows: TGTGCCTGGCGGGGGAGCTCCTACAATGAGCAGTTCTTC. Its protein is CAWRGSSYNEQFF.

Many counts were recorded for this clonotype. CDR3 sequence reads: CSARLVRTDTQYF. DNA of the CDR3: TGCAGTGCTAGACTGGTCCGCACAGATACGCAGTATTTT. The rearrangement uses TRBV20-1 and TRBJ2-3; no clear D. Germline lookup yields CDR1 DFQATT and CDR2 SNEGSKA (reference sequence). V dropped 2 bases and J dropped 1 base, with 7 bases sitting between them. The CDR3 loop spans 13 amino acids.

The chain employs TRBV18 and TRBJ1-2; D unclear. V was trimmed by 2 bases and J by 2 bases, leaving 6 bases between them. The CDR3 is 13 residues long. From germline, CDR1 is KGHSH and CDR2 LQKENI. The CDR3 here is CASSPVENYGYTF. The CDR3 DNA is TGTGCCAGCTCACCAGTAGAGAACTATGGCTACACCTTC.

In regard to this clonotype: A much larger clonotype is one base distant, so this may be a read error. The CDR3 end shows no conserved phenylalanine or tryptophan, and so a read error is likely. The chain recombines TRBV20-1 with TRBJ1-1; D gene unclear. CDR1 and CDR2 (germline): DFQATT, SNEGSKA (reference sequence). Trimming shortened V by 1 base and J by 2 bases, and 5 bases separated the two germline ends. This CDR3 is 12 amino acids long. CDR3 sequence reads: CSARVLNTEAFC. The CDR3 DNA reads TGCAGTGCTAGAGTTCTTAACACTGAAGCTTTCTGT.

This clonotype was counted many times. V usage is TRBV6-2 or TRBV6-3 and J usage is TRBJ2-7, with 7 bases identical to TRBD1. The CDR3 consists of 14 residues. The germline V gene has CDR1 MNHEY and CDR2 SVGEGT. V dropped 5 bases and J dropped 6; count of bases not matched to a gene: 10. The DNA of the CDR3 is TGTGCCAGCAGTACCCGGACAGGTGTGATCGAGCAGTACGTC. It is translated as CASSTRTGVIEQYV.

This clonotype has at least ten counts. The chain's CDR3 is CASSPELVGADTQYF. The CDR3, as DNA: TGTGCCAGCAGCCCGGAGTTGGTAGGGGCAGATACGCAGTATTTT. The rearrangement joins TRBV7-9 to TRBJ2-3; D is possibly TRBD1 (5 bases). Between the trimmed V and J ends, which lost 5 bases and 4 bases, there was a span of 16 bases. CDR1 and CDR2 from the germline V gene are SEHNR and FQNEAQ (reference sequence). CDR3 length: 15 residues.

This clonotype was seen ten or more times. The V call is TRBV5-6, the J call TRBJ2-1, with D unresolved. Trimming left V 0 bases short and J 8 bases short, with 9 bases between. CDR3 length equals 13 residues. Germline-derived CDR1 and CDR2 are SGHDT and YYEEEE. The CDR3 is CASSLERSDEQFF. In DNA form, the CDR3 reads TGTGCCAGCAGCTTGGAGCGCTCGGATGAGCAGTTCTTC.

This clonotype occurred many times. The rearrangement links TRBV12-3 or TRBV12-4 to TRBJ2-5; 11 nucleotides agree with TRBD1. The CDR3 extends over 13 amino acids. V lost 1 base to trimming and J lost 10 bases; unmatched junction nucleotides: 2. The CDR3 nucleotides are TGTGCCAGCAGTTTAGGGACAGGGGGCATCCAGTACTTC. Translating gives CASSLGTGGIQYF.

This chain connects TRBV7-7 to TRBJ2-5, with D tentatively TRBD1 (7 bases). V lost 1 base and J 4 bases, leaving 16 bases between the germline ends. CDR3 size: 16 residues. Germline lookup yields CDR1 SSHAT and CDR2 FNYEAQ (reference sequence). The CDR3 DNA is TGTGCCAGCAGCTTAGGTTCAAGGAGGGGGCCAGAGACCCAGTACTTC. Its protein is CASSLGSRRGPETQYF.

This clonotype has more than one count but fewer than ten. The chain links TRBV6-5 to TRBJ1-6; D unresolved. The length of the CDR3 is 14 residues. Per the germline V gene, CDR1 is MNHEY and CDR2 is SVGAGI. V gave up 4 bases and J gave up 2 bases, with 6 bases separating them. The CDR3 loop is CASSFRTYNSPLHF. The CDR3 DNA reads as TGTGCCAGCAGTTTTCGGACCTATAATTCACCCCTCCACTTT.

The gene calls are TRBV18 and TRBJ2-5; 7 bases agree with TRBD1. The length of the CDR3 is 13 residues. Looked up from germline, CDR1 is KGHSH and CDR2 is LQKENI. V was pared by 2 bases and J by 4 bases, with 1 base of the junction left unmatched. This CDR3 is CASSPDRAETQYF. CDR3 coding DNA: TGTGCCAGCTCACCAGACAGGGCAGAGACCCAGTACTTC.

This clonotype was counted many times. This chain connects TRBV5-5 to TRBJ2-2; 13 bases are shared with TRBD2. CDR1 and CDR2 from the germline V gene are SGHKS and YYEKEE (reference sequence). The CDR3 is made up of 15 amino acids. V trimming: 4 bases; J trimming: 5 bases; junction bases outside the gene matches: 2. CDR3 nucleotide sequence: TGTGCCAGCAGCCCGGGACTAGCGGGGACCGGGGAGCTGTTTTTT. Its translation is CASSPGLAGTGELFF.

In this sample, this clonotype turned up many times. The genes are TRBV5-1 and TRBJ2-5; D is unclear. V dropped 1 base and J dropped 1 base, with 8 bases sitting between them. The CDR3 loop spans 14 amino acids. Germline V gives CDR1 SGHRS, CDR2 YFSETQ. CDR3 nucleotide sequence: TGCGCCAGCAGCTTGTTTAGCCCCCAAGAGACCCAGTACTTC. Amino acids: CASSLFSPQETQYF.

This rearrangement joins TRBV27 to TRBJ2-5; TRBD2 matches at 14 bases. This CDR3 spans 16 amino acids. V shed 6 bases, J shed 2 bases, and the junction held 5 bases outside the gene matches. Per the germline V gene, CDR1 is MNHEY and CDR2 is SMNVEV (reference sequence). Written as DNA, the CDR3 is TGTGCCAGCAGACGACTAGCGGGGGGGCTACAAGAGACCCAGTACTTC. Its translation: CASRRLAGGLQETQYF.

V is TRBV6-1 and J is TRBJ2-2; D is perhaps TRBD2 (7 bases). V gave up 2 bases and J gave up 6 bases, with 16 bases separating them. The germline V gene has CDR1 MNHNS and CDR2 SASEGT. The CDR3 sequence is 16 residues long. In nucleotides, the CDR3 is TGTGCCAGCAGTGAAATGGCGGGGGCGCCCCCCGGGGAGCTGTTTTTT. Protein product: CASSEMAGAPPGELFF.

This clonotype came up many times. CDR3 region: CASSLDETNTGELFF. The CDR3 DNA follows: TGTGCCAGCAGCTTAGACGAGACGAACACCGGGGAGCTGTTTTTT. The J gene is TRBJ2-2, the V gene TRBV7-9; no firm D call. The V end was cut by 1 base, the J end by 0 bases, with 6 bases between. The CDR3 totals 15 residues. In germline, CDR1 is SEHNR, CDR2 FQNEAQ (reference sequence).

This clonotype came up many times. The gene calls are TRBV7-2 and TRBJ2-1; TRBD1 agrees at 9 bases. Germline values: CDR1 SGHTA, CDR2 FQGNSA. The trim removed 3 bases at V and 5 bases at J, leaving 8 bases unmatched. The CDR3 has 16 residues. CDR3 in DNA: TGTGCCAGCAGCTTGCTAACTGGGACAGGGAACAATGAGCAGTTCTTC. Translation gives CASSLLTGTGNNEQFF.

This clonotype has a count of ten or more. CDR3 sequence: CSQVVAGLYEQYF. The CDR3 DNA reads TGCAGTCAAGTCGTGGCGGGACTATACGAGCAGTACTTC. This chain uses TRBV20-1 with TRBJ2-7, with TRBD2 identical over 7 bases. With 8 bases clipped from V and 4 bases from J, the junction kept 11 bases outside the gene matches. This CDR3 is 13 amino acids long. CDR1 and CDR2 (germline): DFQATT, SNEGSKA (reference sequence).

At least ten counts were recorded for this clonotype. The chain has TRBV5-1 and TRBJ2-7; 8 nucleotides agree with TRBD2. With 2 bases clipped from V and 1 base from J, the junction kept 5 bases outside the gene matches. The CDR3 runs to 15 residues. The germline V gene has CDR1 SGHRS and CDR2 YFSETQ. The CDR3 spells CASSFNSGRSYEQYF. Here the CDR3 DNA reads TGCGCCAGCAGCTTCAACAGCGGGAGATCCTACGAGCAGTACTTC. The whole variable domain, remainder taken from reference TRBV5-1 and TRBJ2-7, is KAGVTQTPRYLIKTRGQQVTLSCSPISGHRSVSWYQQTPGQGLQFLFEYFSETQRNKGNFPGRFSGRQFSNSRSEMNVSTLELGDSALYLCASSFNSGRSYEQYFGPGTRLTVT.